This TCR beta chain was obtained from a study of T cells of healthy individuals. This CDR3 is built from 13 residues. CDR1 and CDR2 from the germline V gene are KGHSH and LQKENI. V lost 6 bases, J lost 4 bases, and 12 bases lay in between. At least ten counts were recorded for this clonotype. TCRdb ran MiXCR on the 5' RACE reads and lists one entry per CDR3 protein. The sample lists 63,000 or so distinct CDR3 sequences; roughly 16% were seen once. This sequence joins TRBV18 and TRBJ2-5; tentatively, D is TRBD2 (6 bases). The clonotype comes from a human donor in good health. This chain's CDR3 is CASSTGARETQYF. The CDR3 DNA sequence: TGTGCCAGCTCGACGGGAGCTCGAGAGACCCAGTACTTC.